This TCR beta chain originates from a study of blood T cell repertoires in COVID-19. About the research overall: The United States, Italy and Spain supplied acute and convalescent COVID-19 samples. Nucleic acid was either cDNA or gDNA, and it came from T cells, B-cell-depleted T cells, or PBMCs.

Authors' data handling: Amplified reference gene primers provided the basis for estimating nucleated cell counts. Generated by immunoSEQ multiplex PCR, the TCRdb table keeps only in-frame clones and is missing some. The DNA gave D and trimming, while V, J and clone size come from that table. The sample yields under 250,000 clones, 83% seen once. In germline, CDR1 is LNHNV, CDR2 YYDKDF (reference sequence). The CDR3 spans 17 residues. Trimming pared 3 bases from V and 1 base from J, leaving 18 bases between. This chain joins TRBV15 and TRBJ1-1; possible D gene TRBD1, 6 bases. This receptor was taken from a human donor in a cohort sampled during active COVID-19. Sequencing was done on a sample of peripheral blood. The CDR3 sequence: CATSSPAQGRRNTEAFF. The CDR3 nucleotides are TGTGCCACCAGCAGCCCAGCTCAGGGGCGGAGGAACACTGAAGCTTTCTTT.